This TCR beta chain was retrieved from a study of early T cells in non-severe SARS-CoV-2 infection. Study-level background: Bulk RNA isolated from unsorted whole blood underwent sequencing; chains were not paired.

The protocol attached unique molecular identifiers to individual cDNA molecules. TCRdb reprocessed the 5' RACE reads via MiXCR and lists one record per CDR3 protein. This table has tens of thousands of distinct CDR3 sequences, roughly 7.1% appearing once. This clonotype qualifies as medium-sized. The CDR3 length is 15 residues. Trimming shortened V by 2 bases and J by 5 bases, and 14 bases separated the two germline ends. Germline lookup yields CDR1 LGHNA and CDR2 YNFKEQ. This sequence joins TRBV4-2 and TRBJ2-3; D perhaps matches TRBD2 (5 bases). The input for sequencing was whole blood, taken at baseline. The sequence was collected from an adult who was a healthcare worker with PCR-confirmed SARS-CoV-2 infection or an uninfected control (not recorded which). In DNA, the CDR3 is TGTGCCAGCAGCCAAACCCGGCGAGCGGAAGATACGCAGTATTTT. It yields the protein CASSQTRRAEDTQYF.